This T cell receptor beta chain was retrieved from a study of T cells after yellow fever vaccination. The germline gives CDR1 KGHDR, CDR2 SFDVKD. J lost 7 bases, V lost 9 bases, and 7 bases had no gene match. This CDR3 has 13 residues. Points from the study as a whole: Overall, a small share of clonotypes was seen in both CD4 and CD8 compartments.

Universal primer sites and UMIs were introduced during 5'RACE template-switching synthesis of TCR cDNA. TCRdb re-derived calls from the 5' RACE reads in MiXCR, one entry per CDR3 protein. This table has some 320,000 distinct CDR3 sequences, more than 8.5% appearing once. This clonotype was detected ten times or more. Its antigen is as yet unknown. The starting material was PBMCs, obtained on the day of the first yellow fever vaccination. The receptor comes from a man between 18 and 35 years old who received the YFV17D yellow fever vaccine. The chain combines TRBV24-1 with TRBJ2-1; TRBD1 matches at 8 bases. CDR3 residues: CATADRGGNEQFF. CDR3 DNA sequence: TGTGCCACCGCCGACAGGGGCGGTAATGAGCAGTTCTTC.